Following are 30 T cell receptor beta chains from one sample sequenced in a study of shared clonotypes between healthy human individuals. Sequencing used immunoSEQ multiplex PCR; TCRdb keeps in-frame clones, though not all of them. The sample consists of about 1 million clones, more than 60% of them appearing once. The specimen was memory CD4+ T cells sorted from blood. Subset given: CD45RA-negative fraction. The receptors come from a young man in good health.

This chain uses TRBV7-8 with TRBJ2-3; D may match TRBD1 or TRBD2 (5 bases each). The CDR3 has 16 amino acids. V lost 3 bases and J lost 6, with 19 bases in between. From germline, CDR1 is SGHVS and CDR2 FQNEAQ. The CDR3 nucleotides are TGTGCCAGCAGCTTTGGGACCTCGCTGGTCTGGGATACGCAGTATTTT. This sequence encodes CASSFGTSLVWDTQYF.

The chain combines TRBV7-2 with TRBJ2-7; D possibly corresponds to TRBD2 (5 bases). Germline lookup yields CDR1 SGHTA and CDR2 FQGNSA. Trimming shortened V by 3 bases and J by 6 bases, and 9 bases separated the two germline ends. The CDR3 is made up of 12 amino acids. CDR3 region: CASSFGIGEQYF. DNA of the CDR3: TGTGCCAGCAGCTTCGGGATCGGCGAGCAGTACTTC. The full variable domain, its missing parts supplied by reference TRBV7-2 and TRBJ2-7, is GAGVSQSPSNKVTEKGKDVELRCDPISGHTALYWYRQSLGQGLEFLIYFQGNSAPDKSGLPSDRFSAERTGGSVSTLTIQRTQQEDSAVYLCASSFGIGEQYFGPGTRLTVT.

The chain links TRBV5-4 to TRBJ1-4; 9 positions agree with TRBD1. With 2 bases clipped from V and 10 bases from J, the junction kept 12 bases outside the gene matches. Germline assignment: CDR1 SGHNT and CDR2 YYREEE (reference sequence). The CDR3 sequence is 16 residues long. CDR3 loop: CASSLTLGQGTGKLFF. In DNA form, the CDR3 reads TGTGCCAGCAGCTTAACCCTAGGACAGGGGACGGGAAAACTGTTTTTT.

V gene TRBV11-2 combines with J gene TRBJ1-5; tentative D call: TRBD1 (6 bases). The V gene lost 5 bases and the J gene lost 2 bases, with 16 bases spanning the gap. Germline V gene lookup returns CDR1 SGHAT and CDR2 FQNNGV. CDR3 length: 16 amino acids. Written as DNA, the CDR3 is TGTGCCAGCAGCCCTAGTCGGGGGCAGGGCAATCAGCCCCAGCATTTT. This codes for CASSPSRGQGNQPQHF.

CDR3 protein: CASSEGRNRVDQPQHF. Here the CDR3 DNA reads TGTGCCAGCAGTGAAGGTAGGAACAGGGTGGATCAGCCCCAGCATTTT. The V and J genes are TRBV2 and TRBJ1-5; tentative D call: TRBD1 (6 bases). In germline, CDR1 is SNHLY, CDR2 FYNNEI. The CDR3 has 16 residues. Trimming shortened V by 1 base and J by 5 bases, and 15 bases separated the two germline ends.

The chain couples TRBV7-2 to TRBJ2-7; D is undetermined. Trimming took 1 base from V and 0 from J, leaving 16 bases between them. In germline, CDR1 is SGHTA, CDR2 FQGNSA. The CDR3 sequence is 17 residues long. CDR3 residues: CASSLGSLGRSSYEQYF. The CDR3 region has the DNA TGTGCCAGCAGCTTAGGTAGTTTAGGACGGAGCTCCTACGAGCAGTACTTC.

The J gene is TRBJ2-7, the V gene TRBV18; D is unresolved. V was clipped by 3 bases and J by 4 bases, with 10 bases between them. CDR1 is KGHSH and CDR2 is LQKENI in the germline V gene. The CDR3 covers 13 residues. This chain's CDR3 is CASSPTAQYEQYF. CDR3 in DNA: TGTGCCAGCTCACCTACTGCCCAGTACGAGCAGTACTTC.

The V gene is TRBV7-9, the J gene TRBJ2-3; D possibly corresponds to TRBD2 (6 bases). The V and J ends lost 8 bases and 6 bases respectively, with 15 bases between them. In germline, CDR1 is SEHNR, CDR2 FQNEAQ (reference sequence). CDR3 length: 13 residues. Here the CDR3 reads CASDRRRGDTQYF. The CDR3 DNA follows: TGTGCCAGCGATCGCCGGCGGGGCGATACGCAGTATTTT.

The gene calls are TRBV20-1 and TRBJ2-3, with a tentative D call TRBD2 (5 bases). The CDR3 runs 11 residues. V was pared by 7 bases and J by 11 bases, with 16 bases between. Germline loops: CDR1 DFQATT, CDR2 SNEGSKA (reference sequence). As DNA, the CDR3 is TGCAGTGTTTTCGTTCGGGCGGGGCAGTATTTT. This sequence encodes CSVFVRAGQYF.

The chain has TRBV21-1 and TRBJ1-2. TRBV21-1 is shown as a pseudogene. The CDR3 extends over 15 amino acids. The CDR3 bases are TGTGCCAGCAGCAAAGTGAGGCCCCTCGAGCGTGGCTACACCTTC. This codes for CASSKVRPLERGYTF.

J is TRBJ1-1 and V is TRBV7-8, with D perhaps matching TRBD1 (5 bases). CDR3 length equals 15 residues. CDR1 and CDR2 (germline): SGHVS, FQNEAQ. The V and J ends lost 0 bases and 1 base respectively, with 9 bases between them. CDR3 region: CASSLAAGQNTEAFF. The CDR3 DNA follows: TGTGCCAGCAGCTTAGCGGCAGGGCAGAACACTGAAGCTTTCTTT.

This clone was counted between two and nine times. CDR3 sequence (DNA): TGTGCCAGCCAGGGCCCGGCGGCCTACGAGCAGTACTTC. As protein: CASQGPAAYEQYF. The rearrangement links TRBV5-6 to TRBJ2-7; maybe TRBD1 (5 bases). CDR1 is SGHDT, CDR2 YYEEEE, per germline. V was shortened by 7 bases and J by 2 bases, with 13 bases between the two germline ends. The CDR3 covers 13 residues.

A single count supports this clone. V gene TRBV19 combines with J gene TRBJ2-7; D unclear. CDR1 is LNHDA, CDR2 SQIVND, per germline (reference sequence). Trimming took 4 bases from V and 0 from J, leaving 13 bases between them. The CDR3 is made up of 15 amino acids. CDR3 loop: CASSTRLGNSYEQYF. CDR3 nucleotides: TGTGCCAGTAGTACCCGCTTAGGGAACTCCTACGAGCAGTACTTC.

The chain is built from TRBV27 and TRBJ2-7; D possibly uses TRBD1 or TRBD2 (5 bases each). Looked up from germline, CDR1 is MNHEY and CDR2 is SMNVEV (reference sequence). This CDR3 has 15 amino acids. V was shortened by 4 bases and J by 3 bases, with 16 bases between the two germline ends. CDR3 coding DNA: TGTGCCAGCAGTTACCGCTCCGCAGGGAGCTACGAGCAGTACTTC. This translates into CASSYRSAGSYEQYF.

A note on this clone: This sample includes further DNA sequences coding for the same CDR3. The V and J genes are TRBV15 and TRBJ2-1; D unresolved. In germline, CDR1 is LNHNV, CDR2 YYDKDF (reference sequence). Trimming left V 0 bases short and J 4 bases short, with 4 bases between. This CDR3 contains 13 residues. Written as DNA, the CDR3 is TGTGCCACCAGCAGAGATAAGTACAATGAGCAGTTCTTC. Translating it yields CATSRDKYNEQFF.

This clone has only a few counts. This chain uses TRBV7-8 with TRBJ2-7; 8 bases align to TRBD1. The junction had 19 bases not matched to a gene; V was cut back by 9 bases and J by 3 bases. The CDR3 length is 17 residues. The germline V gene encodes CDR1 SGHVS and CDR2 FQNEAQ. As DNA, the CDR3 is TGTGCCAGTTCCATAAGGGCCAACCGGGACAGGAACTACGAGCAGTACTTC. Protein product: CASSIRANRDRNYEQYF.

This clone has a count of ten or more. The chain employs TRBV11-3 and TRBJ2-1; D gene uncertain. This CDR3 is built from 13 residues. Trimming shortened V by 2 bases and J by 4 bases, and 6 bases separated the two germline ends. Germline V lookup: CDR1 SGHNT, CDR2 YENEEA. This CDR3 is CASSLRLYNEQFF. CDR3 DNA sequence: TGTGCCAGCAGCTTACGTCTTTACAATGAGCAGTTCTTC.

The V and J genes are TRBV14 and TRBJ1-2; D uncertain. Trimming pared 0 bases from V and 8 bases from J, leaving 7 bases between. Germline values: CDR1 SGHDN, CDR2 FVKESK. The CDR3 runs 12 residues. The CDR3 bases are TGTGCCAGCAGCCAAGACAGGTTCGGCTACACCTTC. Translation gives CASSQDRFGYTF.

This clone has only a few counts. The CDR3 DNA reads as TGTGCCAGCAGTGAAGCGGGACACAATGAGCAGTTCTTC. Amino acids: CASSEAGHNEQFF. The genes are TRBV6-1 and TRBJ2-1; D is tentatively TRBD1 or TRBD2 (5 bases each). The CDR3 is 13 residues long. Germline assignment: CDR1 MNHNS and CDR2 SASEGT. Trimming pared 0 bases from V and 5 bases from J, leaving 5 bases between.

This CDR3 is CASKEGQAKTYEQYF. DNA for the CDR3: TGTGCCAGCAAAGAGGGACAGGCGAAGACCTACGAGCAGTACTTC. The V gene is TRBV27, the J gene TRBJ2-7; TRBD1 matches at 8 bases. V was clipped by 7 bases and J by 2 bases; unmatched bases: 10. CDR3 length equals 15 residues. The V gene's germline CDR1 is MNHEY and CDR2 SMNVEV (reference sequence).

This chain links TRBV4-1 with TRBJ2-3; 11 positions agree with TRBD2. Germline lookup yields CDR1 MGHRA and CDR2 YSYEKL. The J segment lost 10 bases and the V segment lost 1 base, leaving 13 bases of the junction unmatched. The CDR3 consists of 17 residues. The CDR3 DNA is TGCGCCAGCAGCCAAGGCCCGGGGCTAGCGGGAGGAAGGTCGCAGTATTTT. It is translated as CASSQGPGLAGGRSQYF.

This chain joins TRBV5-1 and TRBJ2-1, with 9 bases identical to TRBD2. The J segment lost 2 bases and the V segment lost 3 bases, leaving 3 bases of the junction unmatched. CDR1 SGHRS and CDR2 YFSETQ come from the germline V gene. The CDR3 has 15 residues. The CDR3 DNA reads as TGCGCCAGCAGCTCTGCGGGGGGGCCCTACAATGAGCAGTTCTTC. Protein sequence: CASSSAGGPYNEQFF.

The rearrangement joins TRBV10-1 to TRBJ2-5, with TRBD2 as a possible D gene (5 bases). Trimming pared 4 bases from V and 3 bases from J, leaving 6 bases between. The CDR3 totals 12 residues. Germline CDR1 and CDR2: WNHNN and SYGVQD (reference sequence). In nucleotides, the CDR3 is TGCGCCAGCAGTGCGGGGAAAGAGACCCAGTACTTC. Encoded protein: CASSAGKETQYF.

This clone has only a few counts. The rearrangement links TRBV6-6 to TRBJ1-2; 10 bases map to TRBD1. Germline V CDR1 and CDR2: MNHNY, SVGAGI (reference sequence). This CDR3 spans 13 amino acids. V lost 5 bases to trimming and J lost 6 bases; unmatched junction nucleotides: 3. CDR3 residues: CASSLGTGDGYTF. The CDR3 nucleotides are TGTGCCAGCAGTCTCGGGACAGGGGATGGCTACACCTTC.

The rearrangement uses TRBV5-8 and TRBJ2-5; 12 bases fit TRBD2. Germline trimming cut 4 bases from V and 4 bases from J; bases unmatched to any gene: 5. The CDR3 sequence is 15 residues long. Germline V CDR1 and CDR2: SGHTS, YDEGEE. CDR3 in DNA: TGTGCCAGCAGCCCTGCACTAGCGGGAGGAGAGACCCAGTACTTC. This encodes CASSPALAGGETQYF.

The genes are TRBV5-4 and TRBJ2-1; tentatively, D is TRBD2 (6 bases). This CDR3 is built from 15 residues. Germline-derived CDR1 and CDR2 are SGHNT and YYREEE (reference sequence). The V and J ends lost 0 bases and 9 bases respectively, with 16 bases between them. CDR3 sequence (DNA): TGTGCCAGCAGCTTGGGAATAGCGGCCCGGGGTGAGCAGTTCTTC. Translation: CASSLGIAARGEQFF.

J is TRBJ2-3 and V is TRBV30; D not resolved. V lost 2 bases and J lost 3, with 6 bases in between. Germline lookup yields CDR1 GTSNPN and CDR2 SVGIG (reference sequence). The CDR3 length is 12 residues. CDR3: CAWSKVTDTQYF. In DNA form, the CDR3 reads TGTGCCTGGAGTAAGGTGACAGATACGCAGTATTTT.

In this sample, this clone turned up a few times. This rearrangement joins TRBV5-1 to TRBJ1-6, with no clear D. The CDR3 spans 14 residues. CDR1 is SGHRS, CDR2 YFSETQ, per germline. V lost 5 bases and J lost 9, with 15 bases in between. CDR3 nucleotides: TGCGCCAGCAGTTTAGGGTCAGAGAGTTCACCCCTCCACTTT. Translated, it gives CASSLGSESSPLHF.

The rearrangement links TRBV18 to TRBJ2-7; TRBD1 matches at 7 bases. V shed 3 bases, J shed 5 bases, and the junction held 7 bases outside the gene matches. The germline V gene has CDR1 KGHSH and CDR2 LQKENI. The CDR3 runs to 14 residues. The CDR3: CASSPQTGIDEQYF. The DNA of the CDR3 is TGTGCCAGCTCACCCCAGACAGGGATTGACGAGCAGTACTTC. Complete variable domain (other parts from reference TRBV18 and TRBJ2-7): NAGVMQNPRHLVRRRGQEARLRCSPMKGHSHVYWYRQLPEEGLKFMVYLQKENIIDESGMPKERFSAEFPKEGPSILRIQQVVRGDSAAYFCASSPQTGIDEQYFGPGTRLTVT.

The V gene is TRBV30, the J gene TRBJ1-6; D uncertain. This CDR3 has 13 residues. The V gene's germline CDR1 is GTSNPN and CDR2 SVGIG (reference sequence). With 4 bases removed from V and 9 bases from J, the gap between germline ends came to 13 bases. In DNA, the CDR3 is TGTGCCTGGACTCGCACGACATTTTCACCCCTCCACTTT. Protein product: CAWTRTTFSPLHF.